This is a list of T cell receptor beta chains from one sample in a study of T cell responses to AZD1222 COVID-19 vaccine. The data were produced by immunoSEQ multiplex PCR, yet TCRdb's version contains in-frame clones alone and is incomplete. The table shows about 92,000 clones, with roughly 93% occurring only once. Sequenced material: peripheral blood, taken on day 0 of AZD1222 vaccination. The receptors derive from an adult in good health. Both conserved end residues are part of each CDR3. D genes are given only for firm matches. Expanded clones get a size class; other rows say once, few or many, or leave the size out.

size	D	V	J	DNA	CDR3
.	TRBD2	TRBV7-9	TRBJ2-7	TGTGCCAGCAGCTCACCGGGGGGGAACGAGCAGTACTTC	CASSSPGGNEQYF
once	TRBD1	TRBV10-3	TRBJ1-1	TGTGCCACCGTCCGGGACAGGAACACTGAAGCTTTCTTT	CATVRDRNTEAFF
.	TRBD1	TRBV5-1	TRBJ2-6	TGCGCCAGCAGCTTGGGGCTCCGACAGGGGATAATAACTGGGGCCAACGTCCTGACTTTC	CASSLGLRQGIITGANVLTF
.	.	TRBV19	TRBJ2-5	TGTGCCAGTAGTATAGGGATCTCAGAGACCCAGTACTTC	CASSIGISETQYF
.	TRBD1	TRBV11-3	TRBJ1-1	TGTGCCAGCAGCAGGGACAGGTGGAGCACTGAAGCTTTCTTT	CASSRDRWSTEAFF
once	.	TRBV7-2	TRBJ1-2	TGTGCCAGCAGCTTAGGTGGCTATGGCTACACCTTC	CASSLGGYGYTF
.	.	TRBV5-1	TRBJ1-4	TGCGCCAGCAGCTACCGACAGACAACTAATGAAAAACTGTTTTTT	CASSYRQTTNEKLFF
.	.	TRBV7-2	TRBJ1-2	TGTGCCAGCAGCCCCGGCGTAGGCGGGGATCATGGCTACACCTTC	CASSPGVGGDHGYTF
.	.	TRBV7-3	TRBJ2-3	TGTGCCAGCAGCTTAACGGCTAGGGCAGATACGCAGTATTTT	CASSLTARADTQYF
.	.	TRBV15	TRBJ2-3	TGTGCCACCAGCAGAGGTGGGACGACAATCCGGTATTTT	CATSRGGTTIRYF
.	.	TRBV5-5	TRBJ1-3	TGTGCCAGCAGCTTGGAGGAGGGATACGGAAACACCATATATTTT	CASSLEEGYGNTIYF
.	.	TRBV3-1/TRBV3-2	TRBJ1-2	TGTGCCAGCAGCCAAGAACCCGTCCTGGGCTACACCTTC	CASSQEPVLGYTF
.	TRBD1	TRBV12-3/TRBV12-4	TRBJ1-6	TGTGCCAGCAGCCGGACAGGGGAACCCCTCCACTTT	CASSRTGEPLHF
.	.	TRBV7-2	TRBJ2-5	TGTGCCAGCAGCTTGTCCCGGGGGCTTGAGACCCAGTACTTC	CASSLSRGLETQYF
.	.	TRBV7-3	TRBJ2-2	TGTGCCAGCAGCAAGGACTTCCACACCGGGGAGCTGTTTTTT	CASSKDFHTGELFF
.	.	TRBV11-1	TRBJ2-1	TGTGCCAGCAGCTTAGATAAGGCTTCCTACAATGAGCAGTTCTTC	CASSLDKASYNEQFF
once	.	TRBV7-9	TRBJ1-6	TGTGCCAGTACAAGGTATAATTCACCCCTCCACTTT	CASTRYNSPLHF
.	TRBD1	TRBV9	TRBJ1-1	TGTGCCAGCAGTCAAGGGACAGCGAACACTGAAGCTTTCTTT	CASSQGTANTEAFF